Below are 22 T cell receptor beta chains sequenced from a single sample in a study of CD8+CD57+ T cells in acquired aplastic anemia. The patients chosen for sequencing had shown expansion of CD8+CD57+ cells (detected by flow cytometry). CDR3 and TCR beta VDJ profiling relied on genomic DNA as the template. TCRdb re-called the reads through MiXCR, storing one row per CDR3 protein. The sample consists of approximately 190,000 distinct CDR3 sequences, just under 50% of them appearing once. Sequencing was performed on sorted CD4+, CD8+, or CD8+CD57+ T cells (not recorded which) from PBMCs. The receptors were sampled from a human donor with aplastic anemia.

CDR3 sequence (DNA): TGCAGTGCCCGGGGGACTAGCGTGAATGAGCAGTTCTTC. Its translation: CSARGTSVNEQFF. The rearrangement uses TRBV20-1 and TRBJ2-1; the match to TRBD2 covers 10 bases. CDR1 is DFQATT and CDR2 is SNEGSKA in the germline V gene (reference sequence). The CDR3 is made up of 13 amino acids. V lost 6 bases and J lost 7; bases outside the gene matches: 6.

The V and J genes are TRBV19 and TRBJ1-2, with D hard to call. V lost 3 bases and J lost 2, with 16 bases in between. Germline V gene sequence: CDR1 LNHDA, CDR2 SQIVND (reference sequence). The CDR3 has 16 amino acids. The CDR3 loop reads CASSIEQRRTNYGYTF. The CDR3 bases are TGTGCCAGTAGTATTGAACAGCGACGGACCAACTATGGCTACACCTTC.

This rearrangement joins TRBV20-1 to TRBJ2-7; perhaps TRBD2 as D (6 bases). V was shortened by 6 bases and J by 1 base, with 16 bases between the two germline ends. The CDR3 length is 14 residues. Germline V gene sequence: CDR1 DFQATT, CDR2 SNEGSKA (reference sequence). The CDR3 DNA reads as TGCAGTGCCGAGAAGGGCGGGGAGTCCTACGAGCAGTACTTC. Protein product: CSAEKGGESYEQYF.

This clonotype occurred many times. The chain employs TRBV10-3 and TRBJ2-2; 7 nucleotides agree with TRBD2. Germline CDR1 reads ENHRY; CDR2 reads SYGVKD. This CDR3 has 17 residues. V was pared by 2 bases and J by 2 bases, with 8 bases of the junction left unmatched. The DNA of the CDR3 is TGTGCCATCAGTGAGAGGCGAGCGGGATCAAACACCGGGGAGCTGTTTTTT. Translation: CAISERRAGSNTGELFF.

This rearrangement joins TRBV10-1 to TRBJ1-5, with 9 bases lining up with TRBD1. Unmatched junction bases numbered 16, after V lost 7 bases and J lost 0 bases. This CDR3 has 19 amino acids. Germline assignment: CDR1 WNHNN and CDR2 SYGVQD (reference sequence). The CDR3 region is CASTRGGGQGLYSNQPQHF. DNA of the CDR3: TGCGCCAGCACCAGGGGAGGGGGACAGGGCCTTTATAGCAATCAGCCCCAGCATTTT.

This clonotype was seen many times. This chain connects TRBV6-1 to TRBJ2-2; D is possibly TRBD2 (6 bases). In germline, CDR1 is MNHNS, CDR2 SASEGT. There are 13 residues in the CDR3. The CDR3 loop reads CASRRSGGGELFF. The CDR3 nucleotides read TGTGCGAGCCGGCGTAGCGGAGGCGGGGAGCTGTTTTTT.

There are a few counts of this clonotype. The rearrangement links TRBV7-8 to TRBJ2-5; no definite D call. The CDR3 covers 13 residues. Germline assignment: CDR1 SGHVS and CDR2 FQNEAQ. V lost 5 bases, J lost 1 base, and 8 bases lay in between. CDR3 amino acids: CASSPRPQETQYF. As DNA, the CDR3 is TGTGCCAGCAGCCCCCGGCCCCAAGAGACCCAGTACTTC.

This clonotype was observed many times. The CDR3: CASSLGTLRGISYEQYF. In DNA, the CDR3 is TGTGCCAGCAGCTTAGGAACCCTCCGGGGCATCTCCTACGAGCAGTACTTC. This chain uses TRBV7-2 with TRBJ2-7; D may correspond to TRBD1 or TRBD2 (5 bases each). This CDR3 is 17 amino acids long. V lost 1 base, J lost 0 bases, and 16 bases lay in between. The germline CDR1 and CDR2 sequences are SGHTA and FQGNSA.

This clonotype was seen a handful of times. The J gene is TRBJ2-5, the V gene TRBV24-1, with 13 positions matching TRBD2. This CDR3 is built from 16 residues. Germline CDR1 is KGHDR and CDR2 is SFDVKD. Unmatched junction bases numbered 3, after V lost 1 base and J lost 5 bases. CDR3: CATSDLGLAGVETQYF. As DNA, the CDR3 is TGTGCCACCAGTGATTTAGGACTAGCGGGAGTCGAGACCCAGTACTTC.

Concerning this clonotype: This may stem from a read error, because a much larger clone lies one nucleotide away. The CDR3 does not close with the conserved phenylalanine or tryptophan, likely indicating a read error. No DNA is shown, since the ends of the CDR3 on it are uncertain; the CDR3 is the one TCRdb lists. This chain links TRBV6-2 or TRBV6-3 with TRBJ1-6. The V gene's germline CDR1 is MNHEY and CDR2 SVGEGT. The CDR3 spans 10 residues, counting both ends. This CDR3 is CASSYRPINL.

The rearrangement joins TRBV29-1 to TRBJ2-7; D ambiguous. The CDR3 loop spans 13 amino acids. The V and J ends lost 2 bases and 7 bases respectively, with 15 bases between them. CDR1 and CDR2 (germline): SQVTM, ANQGSEA. The CDR3 loop reads CSVEPEAGGEQYF. CDR3 nucleotides: TGCAGCGTTGAACCCGAGGCAGGTGGTGAGCAGTACTTC.

V is TRBV11-1 and J is TRBJ2-3; D unresolved. Germline values: CDR1 SGHAT, CDR2 FQDESV (reference sequence). V shed 5 bases and J shed 0 bases, with 12 bases lying between them. CDR3 size: 15 residues. CDR3: CASSQTRLSTDTQYF. In nucleotides, the CDR3 is TGTGCCAGCAGCCAGACACGTTTGAGCACAGATACGCAGTATTTT.

This clonotype was counted between two and nine times. The chain links TRBV7-9 to TRBJ1-1; 8 bases are a match to TRBD1. CDR3 length: 15 amino acids. In germline, CDR1 is SEHNR, CDR2 FQNEAQ (reference sequence). J lost 4 bases, V lost 4 bases, and 8 bases had no gene match. This chain's CDR3 is CASSSKQGVITEAFF. DNA of the CDR3: TGTGCCAGCAGCTCCAAACAGGGGGTTATCACTGAAGCTTTCTTT. The full variable domain, rest sourced from reference TRBV7-9 and TRBJ1-1, is DTGVSQNPRHKITKRGQNVTFRCDPISEHNRLYWYRQTLGQGPEFLTYFQNEAQLEKSRLLSDRFSAERPKGSFSTLEIQRTEQGDSAMYLCASSSKQGVITEAFFGQGTRLTVV.

This clonotype has only one observation. The rearrangement links TRBV7-9 to TRBJ1-1; D is unresolved. Germline loops: CDR1 SEHNR, CDR2 FQNEAQ (reference sequence). CDR3 length equals 13 residues. Trimming took off 7 bases at V and 0 bases at J, with 9 bases between the two ends. CDR3 in amino acids: CASTGRLNTEAFF. The DNA of the CDR3 is TGTGCCAGCACCGGACGTTTGAACACTGAAGCTTTCTTT.

This clonotype was picked up a small number of times. The chain uses TRBV20-1 and TRBJ1-6; D not certain. CDR1 and CDR2 from the germline V gene are DFQATT and SNEGSKA (reference sequence). V dropped 3 bases and J dropped 7 bases, with 16 bases sitting between them. CDR3 size: 15 residues. The CDR3 sequence is CSASVPGGWNSPLHF. The CDR3 region has the DNA TGCAGTGCTAGTGTCCCCGGTGGCTGGAATTCACCCCTCCACTTT.

In this sample, this clonotype turned up once. The chain is built from TRBV10-3 and TRBJ1-2; perhaps TRBD1 as D (5 bases). The CDR3 extends over 13 amino acids. With 5 bases removed from V and 6 bases from J, the gap between germline ends came to 13 bases. The germline gives CDR1 ENHRY, CDR2 SYGVKD. The CDR3, as DNA: TGTGCCATCAGTAAGGACATCAGAAATGGCTACACCTTC. This translates into CAISKDIRNGYTF.

Details on this clonotype: The junction shows a germline mismatch at one end, possibly a read error. The chain recombines TRBV5-1 with TRBJ2-7, with D perhaps matching TRBD2 (6 bases). Germline V gene sequence: CDR1 SGHRS, CDR2 YFSETQ. CDR3 length: 15 residues. The CDR3 here is CASSSGGTYVYGQYF. The CDR3 bases are TGCGCCAGCAGCTCGGGCGGGACTTATGTCTACGGGCAGTACTTC.

This sequence joins TRBV29-1 and TRBJ1-1; a weak D match, TRBD1 (5 bases). CDR3 length equals 13 residues. CDR1 SQVTM and CDR2 ANQGSEA come from the germline V gene. V was trimmed by 7 bases and J by 3 bases, leaving 15 bases between them. As DNA, the CDR3 is TGCAGCGAAAGGGGAATAGGGGACACTGAAGCTTTCTTT. Its protein product is CSERGIGDTEAFF.

This clonotype was seen ten or more times. This chain joins TRBV12-3 or TRBV12-4 and TRBJ1-1; TRBD1 is a possible D gene (6 bases). The CDR3 is 15 residues long. Deletions cut 3 bases from V and 1 base from J, with 12 bases between. CDR3 sequence reads: CASSFTGTKNTEAFF. The CDR3 DNA follows: TGTGCCAGCAGTTTTACAGGGACGAAGAACACTGAAGCTTTCTTT.

This clonotype was observed at least ten times. This chain uses TRBV7-2 with TRBJ2-3; 10 bases are shared with TRBD2. V lost 6 bases and J lost 9; bases outside the gene matches: 12. This CDR3 is built from 15 residues. Germline loops: CDR1 SGHTA, CDR2 FQGNSA. In DNA form, the CDR3 reads TGTGCCAGCAGTCCAGGAGCGGGAGGGCGTGGAACGCAGTATTTT. This translates into CASSPGAGGRGTQYF.

This chain links TRBV20-1 with TRBJ1-2; D gene uncertain. CDR3 size: 11 residues. The V gene lost 4 bases and the J gene lost 6 bases, with 9 bases spanning the gap. Germline CDR1 and CDR2: DFQATT and SNEGSKA (reference sequence). This chain's CDR3 is CSATTQDGYTF. In DNA form, the CDR3 reads TGCAGTGCTACAACTCAAGATGGCTACACCTTC.

Comment on this clonotype: Germline and junction disagree at one end, which may indicate a read error. CDR3 DNA sequence: TGTGCCAGCAGCTTAGATATGCAGAACACCGTGGAGCTGTTTTTT. Encoded protein: CASSLDMQNTVELFF. This chain connects TRBV11-3 to TRBJ2-2, with D unclear. CDR3 length equals 15 residues. Germline assignment: CDR1 SGHNT and CDR2 YENEEA.